The 6 T cell receptor beta chains listed next were all sequenced from one sample in a study of cytomegalovirus exposure and HLA in healthy donors. The data were produced by immunoSEQ multiplex PCR, yet TCRdb's version contains in-frame clones alone and is incomplete. The repertoire holds about 65,000 clones, with just over 90% as singletons. What was sequenced was PBMCs. The receptors shown here come from a woman younger than 30 in good health and CMV-seronegative.

This rearrangement joins TRBV28 to TRBJ1-2; 10 bases map to TRBD1. V lost 6 bases to trimming and J lost 4 bases; unmatched junction nucleotides: 8. The CDR3 consists of 15 residues. The germline V gene encodes CDR1 MDHEN and CDR2 SYDVKM. The CDR3 sequence is CASRSTGGFSYGYTF. The CDR3 DNA is TGTGCCAGCAGGTCGACAGGGGGCTTCAGCTATGGCTACACCTTC.

The chain combines TRBV28 with TRBJ1-5, with 9 bases aligning to TRBD1. The CDR3 totals 15 residues. CDR1 and CDR2 (germline): MDHEN, SYDVKM. V lost 8 bases, J lost 8 bases, and 13 bases stayed unmatched. Here the CDR3 reads CASANRDRDIKPQHF. The CDR3 bases are TGTGCCAGCGCAAACCGGGACAGGGATATTAAGCCCCAGCATTTT. Based on the CDR3 plus reference TRBV28 and TRBJ1-5, the full variable domain is DVKVTQSSRYLVKRTGEKVFLECVQDMDHENMFWYRQDPGLGLRLIYFSYDVKMKEKGDIPEGYSVSREKKERFSLILESASTNQTSMYLCASANRDRDIKPQHFGDGTRLSIL.

In the case of this clone: Other DNA sequences in this sample translate to the same CDR3. The J gene is TRBJ1-2, the V gene TRBV7-9; possible D gene TRBD1, 6 bases. CDR1 SEHNR and CDR2 FQNEAQ come from the germline V gene (reference sequence). The germline V and J ends were trimmed by 4 bases and 3 bases, with 9 bases remaining between them. The CDR3 spans 13 residues. The CDR3 region has the DNA TGTGCCAGCAGCTCGACAGGCGACTATGGCTACACCTTC. It translates to CASSSTGDYGYTF.

The chain carries TRBV6-6 and TRBJ1-5; D perhaps matches TRBD1 (5 bases). The V end lost 8 bases, the J end lost 3 bases, and 8 bases lay between the germline ends. The CDR3 extends over 12 amino acids. Germline CDR1 and CDR2: MNHNY and SVGAGI (reference sequence). The CDR3 DNA reads as TGTGCCAGCGGAGGGGTCAATCAGCCCCAGCATTTT. Translation: CASGGVNQPQHF.

V gene TRBV27 combines with J gene TRBJ2-1, with 8 positions matching TRBD2. From germline, CDR1 is MNHEY and CDR2 SMNVEV (reference sequence). The CDR3 length is 14 residues. V dropped 8 bases and J dropped 4; count of bases not matched to a gene: 7. Here the CDR3 DNA reads TGTGCCAGCCGAGTGCGGGAGGATTACAATGAGCAGTTCTTC. Translation: CASRVREDYNEQFF.

The rearrangement uses TRBV6-4 and TRBJ2-7; the match to TRBD1 covers 10 bases. CDR1 is MRHNA, CDR2 SNTAGT, per germline. V lost 2 bases and J lost 5; bases outside the gene matches: 24. The CDR3 extends over 21 amino acids. CDR3 DNA sequence: TGTGCCAGCAGTGACCCCTCGGACAGGGGGACTACCCCTCAACCCAATAACGAGCAGTACTTC. Its translation: CASSDPSDRGTTPQPNNEQYF.